The clone carrying this T cell receptor beta chain occurred a few times. The junction and the germline gene differ at one end; a read error may be behind it. This sample was taken from a study of blood T cell repertoires in COVID-19. Study context: The United States, Italy and Spain were the sources of the acute and convalescent COVID-19 samples.

Original handling: From reference gene primer amplification, estimates of nucleated cell counts were derived. Method: immunoSEQ multiplex PCR; TCRdb's copy keeps in-frame clones and lacks some. V and J calls and clone size are given by that table; D and trimming were obtained from the DNA. The sample holds 350,000 to 450,000 clones, around nine tenths seen once. Germline loops: CDR1 SSHAT, CDR2 FNYEAQ (reference sequence). The CDR3 is made up of 13 amino acids. The genes are TRBV7-7 and TRBJ1-1; D unresolved. This clonotype was sampled from a woman aged 40 to 50 with COVID-19, enrolled during active disease. Sequenced: peripheral blood. CDR3 sequence: CASSFGHDTEAFF. The CDR3, as DNA: TGTGCTAGCAGCTTTGGGCATGACACTGAAGCTTTCTTT.